These T cell receptor beta chains were read from a single sample in a study of cytomegalovirus exposure and HLA in healthy donors. Some clones are missing from TCRdb's copy, which holds only in-frame ones; the method was immunoSEQ multiplex PCR. The table records some 70,000 clones, about 89% of them present only once. The sample was PBMCs. These receptors originate from a woman between 18 and 29 years old in good health and CMV-seronegative. CDR3s include the opening cysteine and the closing phenylalanine or tryptophan. D genes are given only for firm matches. The size field is filled for only some rows; it gives once, few, many or a size class.

d_call: TRBD1
j_call: TRBJ1-2
v_call: TRBV29-1
clone_size: .
cdr3_aa: CSVRDRGPYGYTF
cdr3_nt: TGCAGCGTAAGGGACAGGGGCCCCTATGGCTACACCTTC

d_call: TRBD2
j_call: TRBJ2-1
v_call: TRBV25-1
clone_size: once
cdr3_aa: CASSENLAGGRDEQFF
cdr3_nt: TGTGCCAGCAGTGAAAATTTGGCGGGGGGACGGGATGAGCAGTTCTTC

d_call: TRBD2
j_call: TRBJ2-5
v_call: TRBV7-2
clone_size: .
cdr3_aa: CASSLELALSKETQYF
cdr3_nt: TGTGCCAGCAGCCTAGAACTAGCGCTCAGCAAAGAGACCCAGTACTTC

d_call: .
j_call: TRBJ1-2
v_call: TRBV7-3
clone_size: .
cdr3_aa: CASSSPGTTYGYTF
cdr3_nt: TGTGCCAGCAGCTCCCCGGGGACAACCTATGGCTACACCTTC

d_call: .
j_call: TRBJ1-1
v_call: TRBV7-9
clone_size: .
cdr3_aa: CASSLWSENTEAFF
cdr3_nt: TGTGCCAGCAGCTTATGGTCAGAGAACACTGAAGCTTTCTTT

d_call: TRBD1
j_call: TRBJ1-3
v_call: TRBV19
clone_size: .
cdr3_aa: CATRGDRGSGNTIYF
cdr3_nt: TGTGCAACCCGGGGGGACAGGGGAAGTGGAAACACCATATATTTT

d_call: .
j_call: TRBJ1-5
v_call: TRBV15
clone_size: .
cdr3_aa: CATSRDATGIQPQHF
cdr3_nt: TGTGCCACCAGCAGAGACGCTACAGGGATTCAGCCCCAGCATTTT

d_call: .
j_call: TRBJ2-5
v_call: TRBV7-9
clone_size: .
cdr3_aa: CASSASRETQYF
cdr3_nt: TGTGCCAGCAGCGCCTCCCGGGAGACCCAGTACTTC

d_call: TRBD1
j_call: TRBJ1-2
v_call: TRBV4-3
clone_size: .
cdr3_aa: CASSPDRGFDYGYTF
cdr3_nt: TGCGCCAGCAGCCCCGACAGGGGGTTTGACTATGGCTACACCTTC

d_call: .
j_call: TRBJ2-2
v_call: TRBV28
clone_size: once
cdr3_aa: CASSSPGENTGELFF
cdr3_nt: TGTGCCAGCAGTTCCCCGGGAGAAAACACCGGGGAGCTGTTTTTT

d_call: TRBD2
j_call: TRBJ2-1
v_call: TRBV23-1
clone_size: .
cdr3_aa: CASDFGRACYEQFF
cdr3_nt: TGCGCCAGCGACTTCGGGAGGGCCTGTTATGAGCAGTTCTTC

d_call: .
j_call: TRBJ2-6
v_call: TRBV19
clone_size: .
cdr3_aa: CASSIGNSGANVLTF
cdr3_nt: TGTGCCAGTAGTATTGGCAACTCTGGGGCCAACGTCCTGACTTTC

d_call: TRBD2
j_call: TRBJ2-3
v_call: TRBV7-3
clone_size: .
cdr3_aa: CASRTSGSTDTQYF
cdr3_nt: TGTGCCAGCCGGACTAGCGGGAGCACAGATACGCAGTATTTT

d_call: .
j_call: TRBJ2-7
v_call: TRBV7-6
clone_size: .
cdr3_aa: CASSLATGSFYEQYF
cdr3_nt: TGTGCCAGCAGCTTAGCGACGGGAAGTTTCTACGAGCAGTACTTC

d_call: .
j_call: TRBJ1-2
v_call: TRBV19
clone_size: once
cdr3_aa: CASSIERLRGGYTF
cdr3_nt: TGTGCCAGTAGTATTGAAAGGCTTAGGGGTGGCTACACCTTC

d_call: TRBD1
j_call: TRBJ2-3
v_call: TRBV13
clone_size: .
cdr3_aa: CASSFLQGAADTQYF
cdr3_nt: TGTGCCAGCAGCTTTTTGCAGGGGGCGGCTGATACGCAGTATTTT

d_call: .
j_call: TRBJ2-7
v_call: TRBV27
clone_size: .
cdr3_aa: CASSIHGSDSGAYEQYF
cdr3_nt: TGTGCCAGCAGTATCCATGGGAGTGACTCAGGGGCCTACGAGCAGTACTTC

d_call: .
j_call: TRBJ2-7
v_call: TRBV18
clone_size: few
cdr3_aa: CASSPASSYEQYF
cdr3_nt: TGTGCCAGCTCACCCGCTAGCTCCTACGAGCAGTACTTC

d_call: .
j_call: TRBJ1-1
v_call: TRBV4-3
clone_size: once
cdr3_aa: CASSQRTEDTEAFF
cdr3_nt: TGCGCCAGCAGCCAACGGACAGAGGACACTGAAGCTTTCTTT

d_call: .
j_call: TRBJ2-1
v_call: TRBV15
clone_size: .
cdr3_aa: CATSREVADYNEQFF
cdr3_nt: TGTGCCACCAGCAGAGAAGTGGCAGATTACAATGAGCAGTTCTTC

d_call: TRBD2
j_call: TRBJ2-2
v_call: TRBV4-2
clone_size: .
cdr3_aa: CASNTYLAGGTGELFF
cdr3_nt: TGTGCCAGCAACACATATCTAGCGGGAGGCACCGGGGAGCTGTTTTTT

d_call: .
j_call: TRBJ2-1
v_call: TRBV4-3
clone_size: once
cdr3_aa: CASSPQGGYEQFF
cdr3_nt: TGCGCCAGCAGCCCCCAGGGGGGATATGAGCAGTTCTTC

d_call: TRBD2
j_call: TRBJ2-7
v_call: TRBV11-2
clone_size: many
cdr3_aa: CASSLTTSGNYEQYF
cdr3_nt: TGTGCCAGCAGCTTAACGACTAGCGGGAACTACGAGCAGTACTTC

d_call: TRBD1
j_call: TRBJ1-2
v_call: TRBV4-1
clone_size: .
cdr3_aa: CASSQSGQGYGYTF
cdr3_nt: TGCGCCAGCAGCCAATCGGGACAGGGCTATGGCTACACCTTC

d_call: TRBD2
j_call: TRBJ2-1
v_call: TRBV10-1
clone_size: .
cdr3_aa: CASSESGGSNEQFF
cdr3_nt: TGCGCCAGCAGTGAGTCCGGCGGGAGCAATGAGCAGTTCTTC

d_call: .
j_call: TRBJ1-5
v_call: TRBV30
clone_size: .
cdr3_aa: CAWSGGGRQPQHF
cdr3_nt: TGTGCCTGGAGTGGGGGGGGGAGGCAGCCCCAGCATTTT

d_call: .
j_call: TRBJ1-4
v_call: TRBV18
clone_size: .
cdr3_aa: CASSRRGSTTNEKLFF
cdr3_nt: TGTGCCAGCTCACGCCGGGGTTCCACAACTAATGAAAAACTGTTTTTT

d_call: TRBD2
j_call: TRBJ2-7
v_call: TRBV30
clone_size: .
cdr3_aa: CASLAGGPSDEQYF
cdr3_nt: TGTGCCAGCTTAGCGGGAGGGCCCTCGGACGAGCAGTACTTC

d_call: .
j_call: TRBJ1-1
v_call: TRBV5-5
clone_size: .
cdr3_aa: CASSLGLENTEAFF
cdr3_nt: TGTGCCAGCAGCTTGGGACTTGAGAACACTGAAGCTTTCTTT

d_call: .
j_call: TRBJ2-7
v_call: TRBV18
clone_size: .
cdr3_aa: CASSQLWGGHYEQYF
cdr3_nt: TGTGCCAGCTCACAACTCTGGGGCGGTCACTACGAGCAGTACTTC

d_call: TRBD1
j_call: TRBJ2-7
v_call: TRBV11-2
clone_size: .
cdr3_aa: CASSPLTGNHEQYF
cdr3_nt: TGTGCCAGCAGCCCCCTGACAGGGAACCACGAGCAGTACTTC

d_call: .
j_call: TRBJ1-1
v_call: TRBV29-1
clone_size: .
cdr3_aa: CSVGSNTEAFF
cdr3_nt: TGCAGCGTCGGGTCGAACACTGAAGCTTTCTTT

d_call: TRBD1
j_call: TRBJ2-5
v_call: TRBV25-1
clone_size: .
cdr3_aa: CASSDSQGRATQYF
cdr3_nt: TGTGCCAGCAGTGACTCACAGGGGAGAGCGACCCAGTACTTC

d_call: TRBD2
j_call: TRBJ2-3
v_call: TRBV11-2
clone_size: .
cdr3_aa: CASLAGVRDTQYF
cdr3_nt: TGTGCCAGTCTAGCGGGAGTGCGCGATACGCAGTATTTT

d_call: TRBD2
j_call: TRBJ2-1
v_call: TRBV7-9
clone_size: .
cdr3_aa: CASRFGTNHRLNNEQFF
cdr3_nt: TGTGCCAGCAGGTTTGGGACTAACCACCGTCTTAACAATGAGCAGTTCTTC

d_call: TRBD2
j_call: TRBJ2-3
v_call: TRBV4-2
clone_size: .
cdr3_aa: CASSPETSGVWEYF
cdr3_nt: TGTGCCAGCAGCCCTGAGACTAGCGGGGTTTGGGAGTATTTT

d_call: .
j_call: TRBJ1-2
v_call: TRBV30
clone_size: .
cdr3_aa: CAWIGGPSYGYTF
cdr3_nt: TGTGCCTGGATCGGGGGGCCGTCCTATGGCTACACCTTC

d_call: .
j_call: TRBJ2-7
v_call: TRBV7-8
clone_size: .
cdr3_aa: CASGGSYEQYF
cdr3_nt: TGTGCCAGCGGAGGGTCCTACGAGCAGTACTTC

d_call: .
j_call: TRBJ2-3
v_call: TRBV27
clone_size: .
cdr3_aa: CASNQGSTDTQYF
cdr3_nt: TGTGCCAGCAACCAGGGAAGCACAGATACGCAGTATTTT

d_call: .
j_call: TRBJ2-1
v_call: TRBV11-2
clone_size: .
cdr3_aa: CASSSSLNEQFF
cdr3_nt: TGTGCCAGCAGCTCTAGCCTCAATGAGCAGTTCTTC

d_call: TRBD1
j_call: TRBJ2-2
v_call: TRBV2
clone_size: .
cdr3_aa: CASSAPRTGSVSGELFF
cdr3_nt: TGTGCCAGCAGCGCACCGAGGACAGGTAGCGTTTCCGGGGAGCTGTTTTTT

d_call: TRBD2
j_call: TRBJ2-5
v_call: TRBV4-2
clone_size: .
cdr3_aa: CASSQDLTSGGETQYF
cdr3_nt: TGTGCCAGCAGCCAAGATTTAACTAGCGGGGGAGAGACCCAGTACTTC

d_call: TRBD1
j_call: TRBJ2-5
v_call: TRBV30
clone_size: .
cdr3_aa: CACHPTGGWRETQYF
cdr3_nt: TGTGCCTGCCATCCGACAGGGGGCTGGAGAGAGACCCAGTACTTC

d_call: TRBD2
j_call: TRBJ2-1
v_call: TRBV27
clone_size: .
cdr3_aa: CASSPTSADYNEQFF
cdr3_nt: TGTGCCAGCAGTCCTACTAGCGCGGATTACAATGAGCAGTTCTTC

d_call: TRBD1
j_call: TRBJ1-2
v_call: TRBV7-2
clone_size: .
cdr3_aa: CASSLGTTGPLKGYTF
cdr3_nt: TGTGCCAGCAGCTTAGGGACGACAGGGCCCCTGAAAGGCTACACCTTC

d_call: TRBD1
j_call: TRBJ1-2
v_call: TRBV5-1
clone_size: .
cdr3_aa: CASSRDRGDYGYTF
cdr3_nt: TGCGCCAGCAGCCGGGACAGGGGCGACTATGGCTACACCTTC

d_call: TRBD1
j_call: TRBJ1-5
v_call: TRBV10-3
clone_size: .
cdr3_aa: CAISESTGGNQPQHF
cdr3_nt: TGTGCCATCAGTGAGTCGACAGGGGGCAATCAGCCCCAGCATTTT

d_call: .
j_call: TRBJ2-4
v_call: TRBV6-5
clone_size: once
cdr3_aa: CASSYSASIAKNIQYF
cdr3_nt: TGTGCCAGCAGTTACTCTGCGTCCATAGCCAAAAACATTCAGTACTTC

d_call: .
j_call: TRBJ1-3
v_call: TRBV6-6
clone_size: .
cdr3_aa: CASSLLSQKQTIYF
cdr3_nt: TGTGCCAGCAGTTTGCTTTCCCAGAAACAGACCATATATTTT

d_call: .
j_call: TRBJ2-3
v_call: TRBV10-3
clone_size: .
cdr3_aa: CAITPSGSGGTDTQYF
cdr3_nt: TGTGCCATCACCCCAAGCGGAAGCGGCGGCACAGATACGCAGTATTTT

d_call: .
j_call: TRBJ2-5
v_call: TRBV28
clone_size: .
cdr3_aa: CASSSRDAETAGTQYF
cdr3_nt: TGTGCCAGCAGTTCCCGGGATGCGGAGACGGCAGGGACCCAGTACTTC

d_call: .
j_call: TRBJ2-1
v_call: TRBV5-1
clone_size: .
cdr3_aa: CASSSGTQTYNEQFF
cdr3_nt: TGCGCCAGCAGCTCCGGGACTCAAACTTACAATGAGCAGTTCTTC

d_call: TRBD1
j_call: TRBJ1-4
v_call: TRBV2
clone_size: .
cdr3_aa: CASSSRQGWGEKLFF
cdr3_nt: TGTGCCAGCAGTAGTCGACAGGGTTGGGGGGAAAAACTGTTTTTT

d_call: .
j_call: TRBJ1-4
v_call: TRBV2
clone_size: .
cdr3_aa: CASSDTGSTNEKLFF
cdr3_nt: TGTGCCAGCAGTGATACAGGGTCCACTAATGAAAAACTGTTTTTT

d_call: .
j_call: TRBJ1-1
v_call: TRBV11-2
clone_size: .
cdr3_aa: CASSLDGLNTEAFF
cdr3_nt: TGTGCCAGCAGCCTAGACGGTTTGAACACTGAAGCTTTCTTT